This paragraph covers one TCR beta chain sequence. This specimen belongs to a study of blood T cell repertoires in COVID-19. Study-level information: The analysed material was cDNA or gDNA that came from T cells, B-cell-depleted T cells, or PBMCs.

Repertoires were generated with immunoSEQ multiplex PCR, while TCRdb's copy carries only in-frame clones and drops some. The sample has fewer than 300,000 clones, approximately 77% seen once. The V segment lost 4 bases and the J segment 5 bases; nucleotides outside the gene matches: 8. CDR3 length: 14 residues. Germline CDR1 SGHRS, CDR2 YFSETQ. This clonotype was sampled from a young woman with acute or convalescent COVID-19. The sequenced sample consisted of peripheral blood. The V gene is TRBV5-1, the J gene TRBJ1-1; TRBD1 matches at 7 bases. In DNA form, the CDR3 reads TGCGCCAGCAGCGCATCGATGACAGGGACTGAAGCTTTCTTT. Translation: CASSASMTGTEAFF.